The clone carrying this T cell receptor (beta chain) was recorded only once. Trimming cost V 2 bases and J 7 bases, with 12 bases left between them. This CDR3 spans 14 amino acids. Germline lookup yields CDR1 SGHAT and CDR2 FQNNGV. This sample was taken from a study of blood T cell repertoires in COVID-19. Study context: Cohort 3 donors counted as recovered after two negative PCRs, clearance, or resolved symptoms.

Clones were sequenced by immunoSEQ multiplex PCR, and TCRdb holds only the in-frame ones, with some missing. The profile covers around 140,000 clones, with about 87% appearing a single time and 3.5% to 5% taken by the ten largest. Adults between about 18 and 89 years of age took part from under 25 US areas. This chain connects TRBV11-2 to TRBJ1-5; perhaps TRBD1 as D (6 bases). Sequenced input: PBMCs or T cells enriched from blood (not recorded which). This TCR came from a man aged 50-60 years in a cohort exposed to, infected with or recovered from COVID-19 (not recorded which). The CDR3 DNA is TGTGCCAGCAGCTTAAATGGGGGCACCCAGCCCCAGCATTTT. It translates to CASSLNGGTQPQHF.